This entry lists 3 T cell receptor beta chains sequenced from one sample in a study of blood T cells in healthy people across ages. A second about 6 to 12 cycle PCR used barcoded and J-beta primers. From the 5' RACE reads, TCRdb called clonotypes with MiXCR, one entry per CDR3 protein. This sample has 1.5 million to 2 million distinct CDR3 sequences, with less than 50% found just once. Specimen: blood. Receptors originate from a woman in her forties in good health.

The chain recombines TRBV6-5 with TRBJ2-3; 7 bases agree with TRBD2. The V gene end was trimmed by 0 bases and the J gene end by 3 bases; junction bases not matched to a gene: 6. The CDR3 extends over 16 amino acids. CDR1 and CDR2 from the germline V gene are MNHEY and SVGAGI. The CDR3 sequence: CASSYSGGERTDTQYF. The CDR3 DNA is TGTGCCAGCAGTTACTCGGGGGGGGAGAGAACAGATACGCAGTATTTT.

This chain connects TRBV28 to TRBJ2-7; D might be TRBD1 or TRBD2, each matching 6 bases. This CDR3 has 15 residues. Trimming pared 2 bases from V and 1 base from J, leaving 12 bases between. Germline V CDR1 and CDR2: MDHEN, SYDVKM. The CDR3 here is CASSLRGVYSYEQYF. The CDR3 DNA reads TGTGCCAGCAGTTTAAGGGGGGTATATTCCTACGAGCAGTACTTC. The variable domain in full, with the rest retrieved from reference TRBV28 and TRBJ2-7, is DVKVTQSSRYLVKRTGEKVFLECVQDMDHENMFWYRQDPGLGLRLIYFSYDVKMKEKGDIPEGYSVSREKKERFSLILESASTNQTSMYLCASSLRGVYSYEQYFGPGTRLTVT.

In its sample, this clonotype was seen once. This chain joins TRBV6-5 and TRBJ2-5; TRBD2 agrees at 8 bases. Germline assignment: CDR1 MNHEY and CDR2 SVGAGI. The CDR3 consists of 15 residues. The junction had 15 bases not matched to a gene; V was cut back by 4 bases and J by 11 bases. CDR3 bases: TGTGCCAGCAGTTCAGCGGGGGTAGGGTACAATGAGCAGTACTTC. The encoded protein is CASSSAGVGYNEQYF.